These T cell receptor beta chains were read from a single sample in a study of T cells in Graves' hyperthyroidism and ophthalmopathy. Each CDR3 protein is one row after TCRdb ran MiXCR on the multiplex PCR reads. Among 250,000 to 300,000 distinct CDR3 sequences listed, roughly 14% were seen once. Sequencing was carried out using blood. The receptor source for this set is a woman aged 25-40 years with Graves' hyperthyroidism that later progressed to Graves' ophthalmopathy. The CDR3 runs from the conserved cysteine through the conserved F or W. D genes are given only for firm matches. Some rows mark clone size as missing; the rest say once, few, many or name a class of expanded clone.

TGTGCCAGCAGCCAAGATTCAGGGGGCGCGGGAGGGGAGCTGTTTTTT CASSQDSGGAGGELFF TRBD1 TRBJ2-2 NA TRBV4-2
TGTGCCAGCAGTCGTGACACCGCTCATAGCAATCAGCCCCAGCATTTT CASSRDTAHSNQPQHF NA TRBJ1-5 many TRBV6-1
TGTGCCAGCAGTTCCTCGGGTAGCGGCTCCTACGAGCAGTACTTC CASSSSGSGSYEQYF NA TRBJ2-7 many TRBV27
TGTGCCAGCAGGGAGACAGGGGGCCTTGAAGCTTTCTTT CASRETGGLEAFF TRBD1 TRBJ1-1 many TRBV28
TGTGCCTGGAGTGCCTCGGGACAACTACAAGAGACCCAGTACTTC CAWSASGQLQETQYF NA TRBJ2-5 NA TRBV30
TGTGCCAGCAGTTTAAGTAGCGAAGAGACCCAGTACTTC CASSLSSEETQYF NA TRBJ2-5 many TRBV12-3/TRBV12-4
TGCAGTGCTAGAGATACTTATGAGCAGTTCTTC CSARDTYEQFF NA TRBJ2-1 many TRBV20-1
TGTGCCAGCTCACCGAATATAGAGCAGTTCTTC CASSPNIEQFF NA TRBJ2-1 many TRBV18
TGCGCCAGCAGCCAAGATACGGGGGCGGTGAACACTGAAGCTTTCTTT CASSQDTGAVNTEAFF NA TRBJ1-1 many TRBV4-3
TGTGCCAGCAGCCCCGGCCACGGAAACATTCAGTACTTC CASSPGHGNIQYF NA TRBJ2-4 few TRBV11-3
TGTGCCAGCAGCTTGAGCCTCCGGGACTATAGCACAGATACGCAGTATTTT CASSLSLRDYSTDTQYF TRBD2 TRBJ2-3 many TRBV27
TGTGCCAGCAGCTTAGCGGCGGGGGAGCAGTACTTC CASSLAAGEQYF NA TRBJ2-7 many TRBV7-2
TGTGCCAGCAGCTTGACAAGACTAGCGGGAGATGGTGAGCAGTTCTTC CASSLTRLAGDGEQFF TRBD2 TRBJ2-1 many TRBV7-8
TGTGCCAGCAGGACTAGCGGGAGTGGGGAGACCCAGTACTTC CASRTSGSGETQYF TRBD2 TRBJ2-5 NA TRBV6-2/TRBV6-3
TGTGCCAGCAGTTTCGGGAACACAGATACGCAGTATTTT CASSFGNTDTQYF NA TRBJ2-3 many TRBV28
TGTGCCAGTAGTATAGACGGGAATTACAATGAGCAGTTCTTC CASSIDGNYNEQFF NA TRBJ2-1 NA TRBV19
TGTGCCAGCAGTTACTCGGGGACATTCCCCTACAATGAGCAGTTCTTC CASSYSGTFPYNEQFF NA TRBJ2-1 few TRBV6-2/TRBV6-3
TGTGCCAGCAGTTACCATGGAGCTTACAATGAGCAGTTCTTC CASSYHGAYNEQFF NA TRBJ2-1 few TRBV6-6
TGTGCCAGCAGCCAATTTGAAAGGGGCCCCACCGGGGAGCTGTTTTTT CASSQFERGPTGELFF NA TRBJ2-2 NA TRBV4-2
TGCAGTGCTAGCCCAGAGCGGGTCGGGAAGATAGCCAAAAACATTCAGTACTTC CSASPERVGKIAKNIQYF NA TRBJ2-4 many TRBV20-1